This T cell receptor (beta chain) was sequenced for a study of blood T cell repertoires in COVID-19. Overall study: Samples came from the United States, Italy and Spain, spanning acute and convalescent COVID-19.

Germline V CDR1 and CDR2: SGDLS, YYNGEE. There are 15 residues in the CDR3. V lost 2 bases and J lost 4; bases outside the gene matches: 6. The authors' processing: Nucleated cell counts were estimated from reference gene primer amplification. The method was immunoSEQ multiplex PCR; TCRdb's version includes in-frame clones alone and lacks a portion of them. D and trimming come from the DNA, and the V and J calls and clone size come from that table. The sample contains 210,000 or so clones, over 80% of which appear only once. The V and J genes are TRBV9 and TRBJ1-5; 7 bases align to TRBD1. Sample: peripheral blood. The TCR originated in a human donor in a cohort sampled during active COVID-19. The DNA for the CDR3 is TGTGCCAGCAGCGTCACAGGGGACTCTAATCAGCCCCAGCATTTT. Residues: CASSVTGDSNQPQHF.